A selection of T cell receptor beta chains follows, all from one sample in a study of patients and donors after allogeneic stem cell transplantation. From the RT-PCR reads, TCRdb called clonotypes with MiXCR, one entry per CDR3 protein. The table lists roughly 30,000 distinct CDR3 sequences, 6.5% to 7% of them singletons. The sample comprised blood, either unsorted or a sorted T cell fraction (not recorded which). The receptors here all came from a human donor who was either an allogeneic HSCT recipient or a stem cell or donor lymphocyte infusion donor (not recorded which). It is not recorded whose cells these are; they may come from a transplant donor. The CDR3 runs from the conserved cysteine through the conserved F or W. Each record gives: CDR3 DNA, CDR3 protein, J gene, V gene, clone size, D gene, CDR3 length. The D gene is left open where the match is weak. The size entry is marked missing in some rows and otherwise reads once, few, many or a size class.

DNA: TGTGCCAGCAGTCGGGACTACCTCTACGAGCAGTACTTC
CDR3: CASSRDYLYEQYF
J: TRBJ2-7
V: TRBV6-2/TRBV6-3
size: few
D: TRBD2
length: 13

DNA: TGTGCCAGCAGCCTTAGTGAGGCCAACGTCCTGACTTTC
CDR3: CASSLSEANVLTF
J: TRBJ2-6
V: TRBV7-2
size: few
D: NA
length: 13

DNA: TGTGCCACCGCTCCTATGGGGCAGGTCTACGAGCAGTACTTC
CDR3: CATAPMGQVYEQYF
J: TRBJ2-7
V: TRBV10-3
size: NA
D: NA
length: 14

DNA: TGTGCCAGCAGCACGAACAGGGGGAGCTCCTACAATGAGCAGTTCTTC
CDR3: CASSTNRGSSYNEQFF
J: TRBJ2-1
V: TRBV6-6
size: many
D: TRBD1
length: 16

DNA: TGCAGTGCTCTACTGGACAGGAAACCCGATACGCAGTATTTT
CDR3: CSALLDRKPDTQYF
J: TRBJ2-3
V: TRBV20-1
size: NA
D: TRBD1
length: 14

DNA: TGTGCCAGCAGCTTATCACATTGGGACATTCAGTACTTC
CDR3: CASSLSHWDIQYF
J: TRBJ2-4
V: TRBV11-1
size: NA
D: NA
length: 13

DNA: TGTGCCAGCAGCTTATTGTTGGCTGACCCCAGTGAAGCTTTCTTT
CDR3: CASSLLLADPSEAFF
J: TRBJ1-1
V: TRBV7-9
size: many
D: NA
length: 15

DNA: TGCAGCGTTGTGGCTAGCGGGACCCCTGGGGCCAACGTCCTGACTTTC
CDR3: CSVVASGTPGANVLTF
J: TRBJ2-6
V: TRBV29-1
size: NA
D: TRBD2
length: 16

DNA: TGTGCCAGCAGCTTAGAAAGGATGACACTAGCCAAAAACATTCAGTACTTC
CDR3: CASSLERMTLAKNIQYF
J: TRBJ2-4
V: TRBV13
size: NA
D: NA
length: 17

DNA: TGTGCCAGCAGGACCGGGACAGGGAATGATAAACTGTTTTTT
CDR3: CASRTGTGNDKLFF
J: TRBJ1-4
V: TRBV2
size: NA
D: TRBD1
length: 14

DNA: TGTGCCAGCGAACTCCCGGGCACCGGGGAGCTGTTTTTT
CDR3: CASELPGTGELFF
J: TRBJ2-2
V: TRBV7-2
size: few
D: NA
length: 13

DNA: TGTGCCAGCAGCTTAGATCGCATAAACAATGAGCAGTTCTTC
CDR3: CASSLDRINNEQFF
J: TRBJ2-1
V: TRBV11-2
size: NA
D: NA
length: 14

DNA: TGTGCCACCAGCAGAGAGCGGGCCCAAGGGTCTTATAGCAATCAGCCCCAGCATTTT
CDR3: CATSRERAQGSYSNQPQHF
J: TRBJ1-5
V: TRBV15
size: many
D: NA
length: 19

DNA: TGTGCCAGTAGTACCGTACAGGGGTTCCCCTACAATGAGCAGTTCTTC
CDR3: CASSTVQGFPYNEQFF
J: TRBJ2-1
V: TRBV19
size: few
D: TRBD1
length: 16

DNA: TGTGCCAGCAGTTTGTCGGGAGCGGCAGAGACCCAGTACTTC
CDR3: CASSLSGAAETQYF
J: TRBJ2-5
V: TRBV12-3/TRBV12-4
size: many
D: NA
length: 14

DNA: TGTGCCAGCAGCTTAGCGCCTAGCCCTCGGCCAGATACGCAGTATTTT
CDR3: CASSLAPSPRPDTQYF
J: TRBJ2-3
V: TRBV7-8
size: NA
D: NA
length: 16

DNA: TGTGCCAGCAGTGAAGCGGCTAGCGGACTGAACACCGGGGAGCTGTTTTTT
CDR3: CASSEAASGLNTGELFF
J: TRBJ2-2
V: TRBV6-1
size: few
D: TRBD2
length: 17

DNA: TGTGCCAGCAGCTTAGCGCGGGTCAGGGTTCAAGAGACCCAGTACTTC
CDR3: CASSLARVRVQETQYF
J: TRBJ2-5
V: TRBV7-8
size: NA
D: NA
length: 16

DNA: TGTGCCAGTACGGGACACTATAATTCACCCCTCCACTTT
CDR3: CASTGHYNSPLHF
J: TRBJ1-6
V: TRBV6-5
size: many
D: NA
length: 13

DNA: TGCAGTGCTAACAGGGAAGTCCACGAGCAGTACTTC
CDR3: CSANREVHEQYF
J: TRBJ2-7
V: TRBV20-1
size: many
D: NA
length: 12

DNA: TGTGCCACCAGTGACCCACCGACTAGCGGGCAAGAGACCCAGTACTTC
CDR3: CATSDPPTSGQETQYF
J: TRBJ2-5
V: TRBV24-1
size: many
D: TRBD2
length: 16

DNA: TGTGCCATCAGTGAGTCTGGACTAGCGGGTACAGATACGCAGTATTTT
CDR3: CAISESGLAGTDTQYF
J: TRBJ2-3
V: TRBV10-3
size: many
D: TRBD2
length: 16

DNA: TGTGCCAGTAGTATCGGGTCAGGGGGGGAGCAGTTCTTC
CDR3: CASSIGSGGEQFF
J: TRBJ2-1
V: TRBV19
size: few
D: NA
length: 13

DNA: TGTGCCAGCAGCTTGGACAGGGAAGTTGGCTACACCTTC
CDR3: CASSLDREVGYTF
J: TRBJ1-2
V: TRBV5-6
size: many
D: NA
length: 13

DNA: TGTGCCAGCAGCTCGGACAGTTTCTATGGCTACACCTTC
CDR3: CASSSDSFYGYTF
J: TRBJ1-2
V: TRBV5-5
size: many
D: NA
length: 13

DNA: TGTGCCAGCACCGAGACAGGGGGCAATCAGCCCCAGCATTTT
CDR3: CASTETGGNQPQHF
J: TRBJ1-5
V: TRBV12-3/TRBV12-4
size: medium-sized
D: TRBD1
length: 14

DNA: TGTGCCAGCAGTGGACTAGCGGGAGGCAATGAGCAGTTCTTC
CDR3: CASSGLAGGNEQFF
J: TRBJ2-1
V: TRBV6-2/TRBV6-3
size: many
D: TRBD2
length: 14

DNA: TGTGCCAGCAGCTACAAGACAGGCGGCGGGTACAATGAGCAGTTCTTC
CDR3: CASSYKTGGGYNEQFF
J: TRBJ2-1
V: TRBV7-3
size: many
D: NA
length: 16

DNA: TGTGCCAGCTCTCCCGGGACAGGGCCCCATCAGACCCAGCATTTT
CDR3: CASSPGTGPHQTQHF
J: TRBJ1-5
V: TRBV18
size: NA
D: TRBD1
length: 15

DNA: TGTGCCAGCAGTTCCGGAACAGGGGTAGTTGGCTATGGCTACACCTTC
CDR3: CASSSGTGVVGYGYTF
J: TRBJ1-2
V: TRBV12-3/TRBV12-4
size: many
D: TRBD1
length: 16

DNA: TGTGCCAGCAGCTCCATGGGACTCCAGAACACCGGGGAGCTGTTTTTT
CDR3: CASSSMGLQNTGELFF
J: TRBJ2-2
V: TRBV7-3
size: many
D: NA
length: 16

DNA: TGTGCCAGCAGCTTAGCGGAGGAGCAGTACTTC
CDR3: CASSLAEEQYF
J: TRBJ2-7
V: TRBV7-9
size: many
D: NA
length: 11

DNA: TGTGCCAGCAGCCAAACAGGGTCTGGGGCCAACGTCCTGACTTTC
CDR3: CASSQTGSGANVLTF
J: TRBJ2-6
V: TRBV3-1
size: many
D: NA
length: 15

DNA: TGTGCCAGCAGTTTTTGGGAGATGAGGTACAATGAGCAGTTCTTC
CDR3: CASSFWEMRYNEQFF
J: TRBJ2-1
V: TRBV28
size: many
D: NA
length: 15

DNA: TGTGCCAGCAGCCCCGATCGACAGGGGAATGAAAAACTGTTTTTT
CDR3: CASSPDRQGNEKLFF
J: TRBJ1-4
V: TRBV7-9
size: NA
D: TRBD1
length: 15

DNA: TGTGCCAGCAGCCGAGACAGGGGTGGCACCGGGGAGCTGTTTTTT
CDR3: CASSRDRGGTGELFF
J: TRBJ2-2
V: TRBV11-1
size: many
D: TRBD1
length: 15

DNA: TGTGCCAGCAGTTACAGGGAGAGGAGCAATCAGCCCCAGCATTTT
CDR3: CASSYRERSNQPQHF
J: TRBJ1-5
V: TRBV6-6
size: many
D: NA
length: 15

DNA: TGTGCCAGCAGCTTAGAGAACAGGGGGCGCGCTGGCTACACCTTC
CDR3: CASSLENRGRAGYTF
J: TRBJ1-2
V: TRBV7-3
size: many
D: TRBD1
length: 15

DNA: TGTGCCAGCAGCTTATGGAGCGGGCCCCAAGAGACCCAGTACTTC
CDR3: CASSLWSGPQETQYF
J: TRBJ2-5
V: TRBV11-3
size: NA
D: NA
length: 15

DNA: TGTGCCAGCAGCATCCCTAGCGGGCGGACCTTGTTAGATACGCAGTATTTT
CDR3: CASSIPSGRTLLDTQYF
J: TRBJ2-3
V: TRBV7-8
size: many
D: TRBD2
length: 17

DNA: TGTGCCAGCACCTCGTGGCTAGCGCGCAATGAGCAGTTCTTC
CDR3: CASTSWLARNEQFF
J: TRBJ2-1
V: TRBV7-9
size: many
D: NA
length: 14

DNA: TGTGCCAGCAGCTTAGCCCAACTAGGGACTAGGACCGGGGAGCTGTTTTTT
CDR3: CASSLAQLGTRTGELFF
J: TRBJ2-2
V: TRBV11-2
size: many
D: TRBD2
length: 17

DNA: TGCGCCAGCAGTGGTAACACCCACACCGGGGAGCTGTTTTTT
CDR3: CASSGNTHTGELFF
J: TRBJ2-2
V: TRBV10-2
size: many
D: NA
length: 14

DNA: TGTGCCAGCAGTCTCTTCGGGGGGAATCAGCCCCAGCATTTT
CDR3: CASSLFGGNQPQHF
J: TRBJ1-5
V: TRBV6-5
size: many
D: NA
length: 14

DNA: TGCAGTGCGAGGGACAGGGGAAGGAACACTGAAGCTTTCTTT
CDR3: CSARDRGRNTEAFF
J: TRBJ1-1
V: TRBV20-1
size: many
D: TRBD1
length: 14

DNA: TGTGCCACCAGCAGAGGGGGGAGAACCACAGATACGCAGTATTTT
CDR3: CATSRGGRTTDTQYF
J: TRBJ2-3
V: TRBV15
size: NA
D: NA
length: 15

DNA: TGCAGTGCTCAGAAAAGGTCAGGGCCCTCATTAAATCAGCCCCAGCATTTT
CDR3: CSAQKRSGPSLNQPQHF
J: TRBJ1-5
V: TRBV20-1
size: many
D: NA
length: 17

DNA: TGTGCCAGCAGACTAGCGGGAAAAAACAATGAGCAGTTCTTC
CDR3: CASRLAGKNNEQFF
J: TRBJ2-1
V: TRBV7-9
size: many
D: TRBD2
length: 14

DNA: TGTGCCAGCAGCGACGGACTAGCGGGAGTCAGTGAGCAGTTCTTC
CDR3: CASSDGLAGVSEQFF
J: TRBJ2-1
V: TRBV7-3
size: NA
D: TRBD2
length: 15

DNA: TGTGCCAGCAGCTTAGGTGCTAGCCGAGTTGAGCAGTTCTTC
CDR3: CASSLGASRVEQFF
J: TRBJ2-1
V: TRBV11-2
size: many
D: NA
length: 14

DNA: TGTGCTAGCGGGCGGCCCTCCTACAATGAGCAGTTCTTC
CDR3: CASGRPSYNEQFF
J: TRBJ2-1
V: TRBV12-5
size: many
D: NA
length: 13

DNA: TGTGCCAGCAGCCCAGGGGGGTCCTACAATGAGCAGTTCTTC
CDR3: CASSPGGSYNEQFF
J: TRBJ2-1
V: TRBV14
size: many
D: NA
length: 14